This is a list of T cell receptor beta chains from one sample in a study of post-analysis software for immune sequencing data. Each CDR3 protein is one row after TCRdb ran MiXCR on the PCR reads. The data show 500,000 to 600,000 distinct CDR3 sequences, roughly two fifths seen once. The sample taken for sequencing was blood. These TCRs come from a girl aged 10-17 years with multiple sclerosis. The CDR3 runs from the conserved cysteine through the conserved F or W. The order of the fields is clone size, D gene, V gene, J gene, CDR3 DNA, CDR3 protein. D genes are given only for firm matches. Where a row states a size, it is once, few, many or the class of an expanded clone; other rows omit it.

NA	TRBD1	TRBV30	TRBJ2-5	TGTGCCTGGAGTTCCCGGACAGGGGTTATAGAGACCCAGTACTTC	CAWSSRTGVIETQYF
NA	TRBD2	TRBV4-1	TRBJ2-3	TGCGCCAGCAGCCAACTCGGGGGGGCAGATACGCAGTATTTT	CASSQLGGADTQYF
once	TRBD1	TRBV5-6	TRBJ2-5	TGTGCCAGCAGCTGGGCGGGACAGGAGGAGCAGTACTTC	CASSWAGQEEQYF
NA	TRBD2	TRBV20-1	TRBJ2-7	TGCAGTGCTAGGGGAGCGGGGGGATTCCTTTACGAGCAGTACTTC	CSARGAGGFLYEQYF
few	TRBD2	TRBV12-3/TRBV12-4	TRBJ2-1	TGTGCCAGCAGTCTGGGGACTATTGAGCAGTTCTTC	CASSLGTIEQFF
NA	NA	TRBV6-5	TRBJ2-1	TGTGCCAGCAGTCGAGGACCAACCGGGCACAATGAGCAGTTCTTC	CASSRGPTGHNEQFF
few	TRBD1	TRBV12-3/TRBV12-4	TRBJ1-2	TGTGCCAGCATCTACGGACAGGGGATTACTGGCTACACCTTC	CASIYGQGITGYTF
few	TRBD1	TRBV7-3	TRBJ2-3	TGTGCCAGCAGCTCCCACTCCGGGACAGCCACGCAGTATTTT	CASSSHSGTATQYF
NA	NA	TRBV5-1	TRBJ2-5	TGCGCCAGCAGCCCCAGTACGGCCAGGGAGACCCAGTACTTC	CASSPSTARETQYF
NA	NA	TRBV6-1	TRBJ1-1	TGTGCCAGCAGTGAAGCGACACCGAACACTGGAGCTTTCTTT	CASSEATPNTGAFF
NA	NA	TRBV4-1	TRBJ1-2	TGCGCCAGCAGCCAAGACCCCGTGGGAGAGGGTGGCCCCCCTAACTATGGCTACACCTTC	CASSQDPVGEGGPPNYGYTF
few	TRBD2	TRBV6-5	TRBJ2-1	TGTGCCAGCAGCGCTAGCGGGGGGGCTTGGAATGAGCAGTTCTTC	CASSASGGAWNEQFF
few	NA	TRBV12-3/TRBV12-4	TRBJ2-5	TGTGCCAGCAGTCAGGGTGCCCAAGAGACCCAGTACTTC	CASSQGAQETQYF
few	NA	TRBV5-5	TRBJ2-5	TGTGCCAGCAGCCGGGGTCCCCAGTACTTC	CASSRGPQYF
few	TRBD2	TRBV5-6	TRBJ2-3	TGTGCCAGCAGCGCCGAGCTAGCGGGGGCCACAGATACGCAGTATTTT	CASSAELAGATDTQYF
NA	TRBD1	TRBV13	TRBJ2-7	TGTGCCAGCAGCTCCTACAGGGGATTGAGGGAGCAGTACTTC	CASSSYRGLREQYF
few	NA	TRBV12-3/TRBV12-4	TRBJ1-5	TGTGCCAGCAGTACCCAGGGCAATCAGCCCCAGCATTTT	CASSTQGNQPQHF
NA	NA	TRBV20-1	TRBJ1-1	TGCAGTGCCTCTAAGAACACTGAAGCTTTCTTT	CSASKNTEAFF
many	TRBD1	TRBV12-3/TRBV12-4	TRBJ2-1	TGTGCCAGCAGGAGGGACAGATACAATGAGCAGTTCTTC	CASRRDRYNEQFF
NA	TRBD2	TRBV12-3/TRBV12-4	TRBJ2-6	TGTGCCAGCAGCCTACTAGCGGGTCGCTCTGGGGCCAACGTCCTGACTTTC	CASSLLAGRSGANVLTF
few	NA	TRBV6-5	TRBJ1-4	TGTGCCAGCAGTTACGAAGGGGAAAAACTGTTTTTT	CASSYEGEKLFF
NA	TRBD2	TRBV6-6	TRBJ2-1	TGTGCCAGCAGTCCCTCTAGCGGGGGAGGAAATGAGCAGTTCTTC	CASSPSSGGGNEQFF
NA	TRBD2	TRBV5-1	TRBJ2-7	TGCGCCAGCAGCTTTACTAGCGGGGAAGGCTCCTACGAGCAGTACTTC	CASSFTSGEGSYEQYF
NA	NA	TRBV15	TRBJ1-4	TGTGCCACCAGCACCAACCCGGGCCCTGGGGAAAAACTGTTTTTT	CATSTNPGPGEKLFF
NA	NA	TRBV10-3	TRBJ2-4	TGTGCCATCAGTGAAGAAGCGGCTATAGCCAAAAACACTCAGTACTTC	CAISEEAAIAKNTQYF
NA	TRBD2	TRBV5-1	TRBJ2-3	TGCGCCAGCAGCTGGGAACTAGCGGAGTACACAGATACGCAGTATTTT	CASSWELAEYTDTQYF